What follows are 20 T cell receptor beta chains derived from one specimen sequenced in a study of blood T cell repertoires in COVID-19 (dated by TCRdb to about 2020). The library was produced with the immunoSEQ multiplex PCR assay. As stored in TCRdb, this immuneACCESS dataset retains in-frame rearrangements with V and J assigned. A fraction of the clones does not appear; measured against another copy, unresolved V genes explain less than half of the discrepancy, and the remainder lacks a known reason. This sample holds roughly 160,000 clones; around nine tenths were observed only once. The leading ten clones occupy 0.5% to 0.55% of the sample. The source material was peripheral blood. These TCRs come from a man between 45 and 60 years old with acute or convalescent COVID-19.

The CDR3 protein is CAGGRGLDSSPLHF. CDR3 bases: TGTGCCGGAGGTAGGGGGCTCGATAGTTCACCCCTCCACTTT. V usage is TRBV30 and J usage is TRBJ1-6, with 7 bases matching TRBD1. The CDR3 covers 14 residues. J lost 9 bases, V lost 8 bases, and 13 bases had no gene match. CDR1 and CDR2 (germline): GTSNPN, SVGIG (reference sequence).

DNA of the CDR3: TGTGCCAGCAGGCTGTTAGCGGGAGGGACCCCCCTATTTGGCGAGCAGTACTTC. Its protein is CASRLLAGGTPLFGEQYF. The chain links TRBV2 to TRBJ2-7; 11 bases map to TRBD2. The CDR3 is 18 amino acids. Germline CDR1 reads SNHLY; CDR2 reads FYNNEI. V was clipped by 6 bases and J by 6 bases; unmatched bases: 19.

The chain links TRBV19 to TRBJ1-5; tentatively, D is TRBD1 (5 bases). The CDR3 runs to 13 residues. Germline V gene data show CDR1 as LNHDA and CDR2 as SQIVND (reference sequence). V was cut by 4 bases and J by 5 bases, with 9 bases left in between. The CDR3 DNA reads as TGTGCCAGTAGTAAGGGGTGGGATCAGCCCCAGCATTTT. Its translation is CASSKGWDQPQHF.

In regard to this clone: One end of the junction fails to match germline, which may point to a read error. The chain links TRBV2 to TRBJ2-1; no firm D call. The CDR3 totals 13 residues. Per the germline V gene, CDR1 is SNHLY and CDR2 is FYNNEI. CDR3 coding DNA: TGTGCCAGCAGTCAAGACTCCCACAATGAGCAGTTCTTC. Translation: CASSQDSHNEQFF.

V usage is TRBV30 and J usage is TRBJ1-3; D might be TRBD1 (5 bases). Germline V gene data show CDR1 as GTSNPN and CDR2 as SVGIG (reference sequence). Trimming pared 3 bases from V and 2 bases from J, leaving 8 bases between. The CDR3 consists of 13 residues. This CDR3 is CAWRWGAGNTIYF. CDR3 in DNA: TGTGCCTGGAGGTGGGGGGCTGGAAACACCATATATTTT.

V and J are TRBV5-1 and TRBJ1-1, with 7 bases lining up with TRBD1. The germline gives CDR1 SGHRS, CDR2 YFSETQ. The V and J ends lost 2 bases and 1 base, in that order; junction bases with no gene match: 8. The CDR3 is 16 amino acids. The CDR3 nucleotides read TGCGCCAGCAGCTTAGAGGGGGCCGGCGGGAACACTGAAGCTTTCTTT. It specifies CASSLEGAGGNTEAFF.

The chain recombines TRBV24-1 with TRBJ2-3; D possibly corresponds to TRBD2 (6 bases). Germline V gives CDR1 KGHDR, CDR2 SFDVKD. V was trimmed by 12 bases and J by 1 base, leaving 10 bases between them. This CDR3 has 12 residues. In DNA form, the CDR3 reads TGTGCCCCAACGGGGGGCACAGATACGCAGTATTTT. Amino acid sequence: CAPTGGTDTQYF.

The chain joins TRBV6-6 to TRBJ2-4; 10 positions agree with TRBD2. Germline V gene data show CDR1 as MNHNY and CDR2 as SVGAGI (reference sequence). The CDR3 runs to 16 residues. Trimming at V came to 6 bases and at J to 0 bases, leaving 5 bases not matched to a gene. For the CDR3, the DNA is TGTGCCAGCAGCCAGCGGGGGGGCCTAGCCAAAAACATTCAGTACTTC. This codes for CASSQRGGLAKNIQYF.

In nucleotides, the CDR3 is TGTGCCAGCAGCTCCCACCCGGAGGAAGTCTACGAGCAGTACTTC. Translating it yields CASSSHPEEVYEQYF. The V and J genes are TRBV7-6 and TRBJ2-7; maybe TRBD2 (5 bases). CDR1 SGHVS and CDR2 FNYEAQ come from the germline V gene. The CDR3 contains 15 residues. V was clipped by 4 bases and J by 3 bases, with 16 bases between them.

CDR3 sequence: CASSTEGHRQGGFNEQFF. In DNA, the CDR3 is TGTGCCAGCAGCACCGAGGGCCATAGACAGGGGGGGTTCAATGAGCAGTTCTTC. V and J are TRBV28 and TRBJ2-1; 9 positions match TRBD1. CDR1 and CDR2 (germline): MDHEN, SYDVKM. The J segment lost 6 bases and the V segment lost 6 bases, leaving 18 bases of the junction unmatched. CDR3 size: 18 residues. The complete variable domain, with remaining parts taken from reference TRBV28 and TRBJ2-1, reads DVKVTQSSRYLVKRTGEKVFLECVQDMDHENMFWYRQDPGLGLRLIYFSYDVKMKEKGDIPEGYSVSREKKERFSLILESASTNQTSMYLCASSTEGHRQGGFNEQFFGPGTRLTVL.

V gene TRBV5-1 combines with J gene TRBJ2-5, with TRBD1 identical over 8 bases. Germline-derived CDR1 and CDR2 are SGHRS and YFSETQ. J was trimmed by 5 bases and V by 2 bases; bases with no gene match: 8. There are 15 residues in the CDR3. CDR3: CASSFGWTGQETQYF. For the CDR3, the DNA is TGCGCCAGCAGCTTTGGCTGGACAGGGCAGGAGACCCAGTACTTC.

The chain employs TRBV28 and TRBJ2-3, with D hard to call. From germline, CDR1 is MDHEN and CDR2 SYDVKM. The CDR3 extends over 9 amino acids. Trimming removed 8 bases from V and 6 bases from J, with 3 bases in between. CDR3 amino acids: CASGDTQYF. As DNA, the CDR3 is TGTGCCAGCGGCGATACGCAGTATTTT.

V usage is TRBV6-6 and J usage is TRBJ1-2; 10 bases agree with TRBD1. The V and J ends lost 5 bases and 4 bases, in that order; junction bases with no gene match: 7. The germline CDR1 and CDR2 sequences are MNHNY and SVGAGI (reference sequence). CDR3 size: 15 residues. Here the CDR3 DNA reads TGTGCCAGCAGTCCCAGACAGGGGGCTTTCTATGGCTACACCTTC. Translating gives CASSPRQGAFYGYTF.

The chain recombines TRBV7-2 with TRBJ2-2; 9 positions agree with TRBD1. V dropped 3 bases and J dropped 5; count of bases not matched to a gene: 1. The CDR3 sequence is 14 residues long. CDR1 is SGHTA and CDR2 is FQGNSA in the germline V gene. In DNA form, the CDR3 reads TGTGCCAGCAGCTTGACAGGGGGGACCGGGGAGCTGTTTTTT. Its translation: CASSLTGGTGELFF.

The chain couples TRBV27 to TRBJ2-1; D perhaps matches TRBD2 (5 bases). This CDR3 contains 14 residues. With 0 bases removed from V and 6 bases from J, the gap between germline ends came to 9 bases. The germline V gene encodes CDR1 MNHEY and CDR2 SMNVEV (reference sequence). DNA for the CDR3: TGTGCCAGCAGTTTATCGATCCGGGGCAATGAGCAGTTCTTC. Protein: CASSLSIRGNEQFF.

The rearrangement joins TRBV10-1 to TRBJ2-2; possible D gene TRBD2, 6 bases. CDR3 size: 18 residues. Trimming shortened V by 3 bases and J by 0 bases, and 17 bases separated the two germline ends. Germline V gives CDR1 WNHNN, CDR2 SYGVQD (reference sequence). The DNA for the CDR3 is TGCGCCAGCAGTGAAAAGTTTGTCGGGAGCCCGAACACCGGGGAGCTGTTTTTT. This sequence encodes CASSEKFVGSPNTGELFF.

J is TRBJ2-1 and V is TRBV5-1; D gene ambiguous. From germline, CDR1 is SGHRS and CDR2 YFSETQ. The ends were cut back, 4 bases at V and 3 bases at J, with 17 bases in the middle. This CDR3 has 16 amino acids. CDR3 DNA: TGCGCCAGCAGCCCCACATCCTCAGGCTTCTACAATGAGCAGTTCTTC. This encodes CASSPTSSGFYNEQFF.

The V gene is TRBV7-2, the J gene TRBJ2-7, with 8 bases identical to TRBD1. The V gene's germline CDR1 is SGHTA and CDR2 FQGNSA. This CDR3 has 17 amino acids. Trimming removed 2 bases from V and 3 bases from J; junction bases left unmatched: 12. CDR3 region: CASSLRDRGKFDYEQYF. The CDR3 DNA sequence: TGTGCCAGCAGCTTAAGAGACAGGGGTAAATTTGACTACGAGCAGTACTTC.

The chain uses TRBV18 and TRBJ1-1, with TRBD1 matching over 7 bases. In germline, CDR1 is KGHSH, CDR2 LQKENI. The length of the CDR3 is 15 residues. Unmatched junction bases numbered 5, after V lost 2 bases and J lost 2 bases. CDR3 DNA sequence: TGTGCCAGCTCACCATTCACAGGGGAAAACACTGAAGCTTTCTTT. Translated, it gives CASSPFTGENTEAFF.

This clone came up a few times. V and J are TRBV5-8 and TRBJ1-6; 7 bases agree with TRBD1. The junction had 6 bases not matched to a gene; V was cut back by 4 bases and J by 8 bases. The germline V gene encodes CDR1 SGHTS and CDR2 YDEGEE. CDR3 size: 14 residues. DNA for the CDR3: TGTGCCAGCAGCCAGGGGACAGCCCATTCACCCCTCCACTTT. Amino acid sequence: CASSQGTAHSPLHF.